The text below deals with one TCR beta chain. Antigen unknown. The CDR3 extends over 16 amino acids. Germline V gene sequence: CDR1 DFQATT, CDR2 SNEGSKA (reference sequence). V shed 0 bases and J shed 4 bases, with 17 bases lying between them. A second PCR of 7 to 11 cycles used a sample-barcoded 5' primer and a J-beta primer mix. MiXCR, applied by TCRdb to the 5' RACE reads, yields one record per CDR3 protein. This table has 600,000 to 800,000 distinct CDR3 sequences, approximately 52% appearing once. These data are taken from a study of blood T cells in healthy people across ages. Study-wide results and caveats: While age rose, TCR beta diversity per million T cells dropped in a roughly linear way. Both naive CD4+ cell counts and diversity were greater in long-lived donors than in aged donors.

The sample providers were healthy Caucasian people from Russia, aged roughly 6 to 90. The rearrangement links TRBV20-1 to TRBJ2-3; D is unresolved. Source material: blood. The source is an elderly woman in good health. This chain's CDR3 is CSARDQLTLVPDTQYF. The CDR3, as DNA: TGCAGTGCTAGAGATCAGCTAACGCTAGTACCAGATACGCAGTATTTT.